Following are 17 T cell receptor beta chains from one sample sequenced in a study of somatic mutations in cytotoxic T cells in rheumatoid arthritis. Generated by immunoSEQ multiplex PCR, the TCRdb table keeps only in-frame clones and is missing some. The data hold roughly 20,000 clones, with approximately 80% observed a single time. The sequencing input was CD8+ T cells sorted from blood. Every receptor here comes from an adult with rheumatoid arthritis.

The gene calls are TRBV27 and TRBJ2-7; 8 bases fit TRBD2. CDR1 and CDR2 (germline): MNHEY, SMNVEV (reference sequence). This CDR3 region has 15 residues. Losses at the gene ends were 0 bases for V and 4 bases for J; bases not matched to a gene: 5. The CDR3: CASSLSSSGTYEQYF. In DNA form, the CDR3 reads TGTGCCAGCAGTTTATCGAGTAGCGGGACGTACGAGCAGTACTTC.

V gene TRBV7-9 combines with J gene TRBJ2-7, with 8 positions matching TRBD2. Germline CDR1 and CDR2: SEHNR and FQNEAQ (reference sequence). V lost 5 bases, J lost 4 bases, and 13 bases stayed unmatched. The CDR3 is 16 amino acids. The CDR3 here is CASSPGPAGASYEQYF. The CDR3 nucleotides are TGTGCCAGCAGCCCGGGGCCAGCGGGGGCCTCATACGAGCAGTACTTC.

This clone was recorded a few times. The chain links TRBV4-1 to TRBJ2-7; TRBD2 matches 14 bases. The CDR3 consists of 14 residues. Germline CDR1 reads MGHRA; CDR2 reads YSYEKL. Losses at the gene ends were 3 bases for V and 6 bases for J; bases not matched to a gene: 1. CDR3 sequence reads: CASSQGLAGVEQYF. CDR3 DNA sequence: TGCGCCAGCAGCCAGGGACTAGCGGGAGTCGAGCAGTACTTC.

The V call is TRBV27, the J call TRBJ2-5, with unresolved D. The CDR3 is 15 residues long. With 5 bases removed from V and 5 bases from J, the gap between germline ends came to 18 bases. Germline V gene lookup returns CDR1 MNHEY and CDR2 SMNVEV (reference sequence). The CDR3 is CASSPLPNMGETQYF. CDR3 coding DNA: TGTGCCAGCAGTCCGCTCCCCAATATGGGGGAGACCCAGTACTTC.

CDR3 loop: CASSPLNNYTEAFF. CDR3 in DNA: TGTGCCAGCAGTCCCCTCAACAACTACACTGAAGCTTTCTTT. The chain recombines TRBV28 with TRBJ1-1; D is ambiguous. From germline, CDR1 is MDHEN and CDR2 SYDVKM. V gave up 5 bases and J gave up 3 bases, with 13 bases separating them. This CDR3 comprises 14 residues. The full variable domain, with the rest looked up from reference TRBV28 and TRBJ1-1, is DVKVTQSSRYLVKRTGEKVFLECVQDMDHENMFWYRQDPGLGLRLIYFSYDVKMKEKGDIPEGYSVSREKKERFSLILESASTNQTSMYLCASSPLNNYTEAFFGQGTRLTVV.

This clone was seen just once. The rearrangement uses TRBV2 and TRBJ2-2; 8 positions agree with TRBD2. V shed 6 bases and J 4 bases; nucleotides not matched to a gene: 7. Germline lookup yields CDR1 SNHLY and CDR2 FYNNEI. This CDR3 has 15 amino acids. Here the CDR3 reads CASRGGGGFTGELFF. The CDR3 DNA reads as TGTGCCAGCAGAGGCGGCGGGGGGTTCACCGGGGAGCTGTTTTTT.

In this sample, this clone turned up once. This chain links TRBV11-2 with TRBJ2-7; no clear D gene. There are 15 residues in the CDR3. The germline V gene has CDR1 SGHAT and CDR2 FQNNGV. V dropped 1 base and J dropped 0 bases, with 10 bases sitting between them. Written as DNA, the CDR3 is TGTGCCAGCAGCTTAGGCTGGGGTATCTCCTACGAGCAGTACTTC. Amino acids: CASSLGWGISYEQYF.

The chain has TRBV19 and TRBJ2-7, with no clear D. CDR1 LNHDA and CDR2 SQIVND come from the germline V gene (reference sequence). V lost 0 bases and J 3 bases, leaving 3 bases between the germline ends. This CDR3 is built from 12 residues. CDR3 nucleotide sequence: TGTGCCAGTAGTATAGAAGGCTACGAGCAGTACTTC. Translating gives CASSIEGYEQYF.

This chain's CDR3 is CASSLWEENTEAFF. The CDR3 DNA reads TGTGCCAGCAGCTTGTGGGAAGAGAACACTGAAGCTTTCTTT. This chain connects TRBV5-5 to TRBJ1-1; no clear D gene. Germline CDR1 and CDR2: SGHKS and YYEKEE (reference sequence). V was trimmed by 1 base and J by 1 base, leaving 8 bases between them. The CDR3 runs to 14 residues.

A single count supports this clone. V gene TRBV2 combines with J gene TRBJ1-1, with 11 bases lining up with TRBD1. The CDR3 has 18 amino acids. From germline, CDR1 is SNHLY and CDR2 FYNNEI. Trimming at V came to 7 bases and at J to 1 base, leaving 14 bases not matched to a gene. The DNA for the CDR3 is TGTGCCAGCAAAACAGCCTTGGACAGGGGGCAAAGGAACACTGAAGCTTTCTTT. Protein sequence: CASKTALDRGQRNTEAFF. Full variable domain (outside the CDR3, taken from reference TRBV2 and TRBJ1-1): EPEVTQTPSHQVTQMGQEVILRCVPISNHLYFYWYRQILGQKVEFLVSFYNNEISEKSEIFDDQFSVERPDGSNFTLKIRSTKLEDSAMYFCASKTALDRGQRNTEAFFGQGTRLTVV.

The V and J genes are TRBV10-1 and TRBJ2-2; D perhaps matches TRBD2 (5 bases). CDR1 and CDR2 from the germline V gene are WNHNN and SYGVQD (reference sequence). The CDR3 totals 16 residues. Trimming pared 0 bases from V and 9 bases from J, leaving 17 bases between. CDR3 sequence: CASSESKVATRWELFF. CDR3 sequence (DNA): TGCGCCAGCAGTGAGTCGAAAGTAGCGACCAGGTGGGAGCTGTTTTTT.

CDR3 residues: CASKHPGHPMQFF. The CDR3 bases are TGTGCCAGCAAGCATCCGGGACACCCTATGCAGTTCTTC. This chain uses TRBV2 with TRBJ2-1, with D perhaps matching TRBD1 (6 bases). There are 13 residues in the CDR3. Trimming cost V 7 bases and J 12 bases, with 19 bases left between them. The germline V gene encodes CDR1 SNHLY and CDR2 FYNNEI. Variable domain in full (rest from reference TRBV2 and TRBJ2-1): EPEVTQTPSHQVTQMGQEVILRCVPISNHLYFYWYRQILGQKVEFLVSFYNNEISEKSEIFDDQFSVERPDGSNFTLKIRSTKLEDSAMYFCASKHPGHPMQFFGPGTRLTVL.

The J gene is TRBJ2-3, the V gene TRBV28, with D unclear. The CDR3 covers 11 residues. V lost 7 bases, J lost 15 bases, and 17 bases lay in between. Germline V gene data show CDR1 as MDHEN and CDR2 as SYDVKM. The CDR3 spells CASKRTAFIYF. The DNA for the CDR3 is TGTGCCAGCAAGAGGACGGCTTTTATCTATTTT. Full variable domain (outside the CDR3, taken from reference TRBV28 and TRBJ2-3): DVKVTQSSRYLVKRTGEKVFLECVQDMDHENMFWYRQDPGLGLRLIYFSYDVKMKEKGDIPEGYSVSREKKERFSLILESASTNQTSMYLCASKRTAFIYFGPGTRLTVL.

The chain employs TRBV11-1 and TRBJ2-7; 9 bases fit TRBD2. Unmatched junction bases numbered 14, after V lost 2 bases and J lost 0 bases. Per germline, CDR1 SGHAT and CDR2 FQDESV (reference sequence). The CDR3 totals 19 residues. The CDR3: CASSLTRGATSGYSYEQYF. CDR3 bases: TGTGCCAGCAGCTTAACGAGAGGGGCGACTAGCGGTTACTCCTACGAGCAGTACTTC.

This clone was observed once. The V call is TRBV5-5, the J call TRBJ2-2; TRBD2 matches 12 bases. The CDR3 has 15 amino acids. The junction had 4 bases not matched to a gene; V was cut back by 3 bases and J by 7 bases. Germline V gene sequence: CDR1 SGHKS, CDR2 YYEKEE (reference sequence). Here the CDR3 reads CASSWTSGNDGELFF. The CDR3, as DNA: TGTGCCAGCAGCTGGACTAGCGGGAATGACGGGGAGCTGTTTTTT.

The CDR3 region is CAWSVRSGRGYTF. For the CDR3, the DNA is TGTGCCTGGAGTGTACGCTCAGGGCGCGGCTACACCTTC. The chain joins TRBV30 to TRBJ1-2; D perhaps matches TRBD1 (5 bases). V lost 0 bases to trimming and J lost 8 bases, with 13 bases between them. The germline CDR1 and CDR2 sequences are GTSNPN and SVGIG (reference sequence). The CDR3 extends over 13 amino acids.

The V gene is TRBV6-5, the J gene TRBJ2-5; a weak D match, TRBD1 (5 bases). TRBJ2-7 explains the end of the DNA better; the J call may be wrong. The CDR3 extends over 15 amino acids. The germline gives CDR1 MNHEY, CDR2 SVGAGI. CDR3: CASSSYQGVPYEQYF. The CDR3 DNA sequence: TGTGCCAGCAGTTCTTATCAGGGCGTTCCCTACGAGCAGTACTTC.